This TCR beta chain was sequenced during a study of blood T cell repertoires in COVID-19. Study summary: Some COVID-19 samples were acute and others convalescent; all came from the United States, Italy and Spain.

In the source study's methods: Researchers report that nucleated cell counts were estimated from reference gene primer amplification. Measured with immunoSEQ multiplex PCR; TCRdb has only the in-frame clones, and not every one. D and trimming were read from the DNA, whereas the V and J calls and clone size are those reported in that table. The sample holds approximately 68,000 clones, roughly 88% seen once. The ends were cut back, 5 bases at V and 4 bases at J, with 9 bases in the middle. Germline V gene lookup returns CDR1 SEHNR and CDR2 FQNEAQ (reference sequence). CDR3 size: 12 residues. This TCR derives from a man aged 65 to 79 with active or convalescent COVID-19. Sample: peripheral blood. The chain has TRBV7-9 and TRBJ2-7; weak D call: TRBD2 (6 bases). CDR3 bases: TGTGCCAGCAGCCCCAGCGGGTACGAGCAGTACTTC. Its protein product is CASSPSGYEQYF.